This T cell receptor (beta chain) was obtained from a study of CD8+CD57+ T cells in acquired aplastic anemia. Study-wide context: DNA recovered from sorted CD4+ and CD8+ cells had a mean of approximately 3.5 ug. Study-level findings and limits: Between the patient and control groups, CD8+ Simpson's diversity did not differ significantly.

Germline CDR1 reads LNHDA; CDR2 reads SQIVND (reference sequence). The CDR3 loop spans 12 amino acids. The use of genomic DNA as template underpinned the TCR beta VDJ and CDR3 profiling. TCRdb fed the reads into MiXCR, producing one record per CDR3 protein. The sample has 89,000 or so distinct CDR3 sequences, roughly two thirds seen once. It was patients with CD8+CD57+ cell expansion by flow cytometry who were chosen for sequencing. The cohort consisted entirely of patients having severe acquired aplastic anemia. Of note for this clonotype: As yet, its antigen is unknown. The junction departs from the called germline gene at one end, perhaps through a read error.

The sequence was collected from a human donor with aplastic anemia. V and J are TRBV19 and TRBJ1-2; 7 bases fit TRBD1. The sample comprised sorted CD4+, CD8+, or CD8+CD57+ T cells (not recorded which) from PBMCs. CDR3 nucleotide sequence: TGTGCCAGTAGTACGGAGCTAGGGGGCTCCACCTTC. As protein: CASSTELGGSTF. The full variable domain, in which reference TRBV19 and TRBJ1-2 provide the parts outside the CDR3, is DGGITQSPKYLFRKEGQNVTLSCEQNLNHDAMYWYRQDPGQGLRLIYYSQIVNDFQKGDIAEGYSVSREKKESFPLTVTSAQKNPTAFYLCASSTELGGSTFGSGTRLTVV.